Listed below are T cell receptor beta chains from one sample, sequenced in a study of T cells after yellow fever vaccination. TCRdb reanalysed the 5' RACE reads using MiXCR and keeps one entry per CDR3 protein. Here the sample spans approximately 580,000 distinct CDR3 sequences, around 16% being singletons. The sequencing used PBMCs, collected around 5 days after the first yellow fever vaccination. The receptor source for this set is a man aged 18 to 30 who received the YFV17D yellow fever vaccine. The CDR3 runs from the conserved cysteine through the conserved F or W. The D gene is left open where the match is weak. The size field is filled for only some rows; it gives once, few, many or a size class.

>TRBD2|TRBV6-5|NA|TRBJ2-2
CASSYGAGGLNGELFF
TGTGCCAGCAGTTACGGGGCGGGGGGGCTAAACGGGGAGCTGTTTTTT
>TRBD2|TRBV9|few|TRBJ2-1
CASSVVGGGYNEQFF
TGTGCCAGCAGCGTAGTTGGGGGGGGGTACAATGAGCAGTTCTTC
>TRBD1|TRBV7-2|few|TRBJ1-1
CASRTGWITEAFF
TGTGCCAGCAGGACAGGGTGGATCACTGAAGCTTTCTTT
>NA|TRBV20-1|NA|TRBJ1-5
CSATQMEGVLQPQHF
TGCAGTGCGACCCAGATGGAGGGGGTCTTACAGCCCCAGCATTTT
>TRBD1|TRBV5-1|many|TRBJ2-1
CASSLRARGLDEQFF
TGCGCCAGCAGCTTGAGAGCCAGGGGGCTAGATGAGCAGTTCTTC
>NA|TRBV9|few|TRBJ2-3
CASSVGGFTDTQYF
TGTGCCAGCAGCGTAGGAGGGTTCACGGATACGCAGTATTTT
>TRBD2|TRBV4-3|NA|TRBJ2-1
CASSQGPPRAGDEQFF
TGCGCCAGCAGCCAAGGTCCCCCCCGAGCGGGGGATGAGCAGTTCTTC
>NA|TRBV6-1|NA|TRBJ2-3
CASSNRPGADTQYF
TGTGCCAGCAGTAACCGCCCAGGGGCAGATACGCAGTATTTT
>TRBD2|TRBV7-2|NA|TRBJ2-1
CASSSTAGSYNEQFF
TGTGCCAGCAGCTCCACAGCGGGGAGTTACAATGAGCAGTTCTTC
>NA|TRBV5-6|NA|TRBJ1-5
CASSRRQEGGPQHF
TGTGCCAGTAGCAGGAGACAGGAGGGAGGGCCCCAGCATTTT
>TRBD2|TRBV11-2|NA|TRBJ2-1
CASSSRTGAGGTYNEQFF
TGTGCCAGCAGCTCACGGACCGGAGCGGGGGGCACCTACAATGAGCAGTTCTTC
>NA|TRBV13|NA|TRBJ2-2
CASFKSLATGELFF
TGTGCCAGCTTTAAGTCGCTAGCTACCGGGGAGCTGTTTTTT
>NA|TRBV7-2|NA|TRBJ1-2
CASSLGDGPNYGYTF
TGTGCCAGCAGCCTAGGGGACGGTCCCAACTATGGCTACACCTTC
>NA|TRBV7-9|few|TRBJ2-1
CASSKAAWHSYNEQFF
TGTGCCAGCAGCAAAGCCGCATGGCACTCCTACAATGAGCAGTTCTTC
>NA|TRBV4-1|many|TRBJ2-1
CASSQGPGDEQFF
TGCGCCAGCAGCCAAGGGCCCGGGGATGAGCAGTTCTTC
>NA|TRBV6-2/TRBV6-3|NA|TRBJ2-7
CASSPSGRITYEQYF
TGTGCCAGCAGTCCCTCCGGCAGGATCACCTACGAGCAGTACTTC
>NA|TRBV7-2|NA|TRBJ2-2
CASSFQGSNTGELFF
TGTGCCAGCAGCTTCCAGGGCTCGAACACCGGGGAGCTGTTTTTT
>NA|TRBV4-3|once|TRBJ1-1
CASSQDWGVRAEAFF
TGCGCCAGCAGCCAAGATTGGGGGGTTAGGGCTGAAGCTTTCTTT
>NA|TRBV20-1|NA|TRBJ2-3
CSARWSGDTQYF
TGCAGTGCTAGATGGAGTGGAGATACGCAGTATTTT
>TRBD2|TRBV25-1|once|TRBJ2-3
CASSSASGASDTQYF
TGTGCCAGCAGTTCGGCTAGCGGCGCTTCAGATACGCAGTATTTT
>NA|TRBV7-9|few|TRBJ1-4
CASSSVRPEKLFF
TGTGCCAGCAGCTCCGTAAGACCTGAAAAACTGTTTTTT
>NA|TRBV4-1|NA|TRBJ1-1
CASSQFIGNTEAFF
TGCGCCAGCAGCCAGTTTATCGGGAACACTGAAGCTTTCTTT
>NA|TRBV30|NA|TRBJ2-1
CAWSAEQGQYEQFF
TGTGCCTGGAGTGCGGAACAGGGTCAGTATGAGCAGTTCTTC
>NA|TRBV7-2|NA|TRBJ1-5
CASSFEGIKQPQHF
TGTGCCAGCAGCTTTGAGGGGATTAAGCAGCCCCAGCATTTT
>NA|TRBV10-3|once|TRBJ2-7
CAISESGYYEQYF
TGTGCCATCAGTGAGTCTGGTTACTACGAGCAGTACTTC
>NA|TRBV6-2/TRBV6-3|NA|TRBJ1-1
CASTDPTGPEAFF
TGTGCCAGCACTGACCCGACAGGACCTGAAGCTTTCTTT
>TRBD2|TRBV12-3/TRBV12-4|few|TRBJ2-1
CASSGPAGVYNEQFF
TGTGCCAGCAGCGGACCAGCGGGGGTTTACAATGAGCAGTTCTTC
>NA|TRBV28|NA|TRBJ2-3
CASIESQGSTDTQYF
TGTGCCAGCATCGAGTCACAGGGTAGCACAGATACGCAGTATTTT
>NA|TRBV7-9|few|TRBJ2-7
CASSGHNYEQYF
TGTGCCAGCAGCGGCCATAACTACGAGCAGTACTTC